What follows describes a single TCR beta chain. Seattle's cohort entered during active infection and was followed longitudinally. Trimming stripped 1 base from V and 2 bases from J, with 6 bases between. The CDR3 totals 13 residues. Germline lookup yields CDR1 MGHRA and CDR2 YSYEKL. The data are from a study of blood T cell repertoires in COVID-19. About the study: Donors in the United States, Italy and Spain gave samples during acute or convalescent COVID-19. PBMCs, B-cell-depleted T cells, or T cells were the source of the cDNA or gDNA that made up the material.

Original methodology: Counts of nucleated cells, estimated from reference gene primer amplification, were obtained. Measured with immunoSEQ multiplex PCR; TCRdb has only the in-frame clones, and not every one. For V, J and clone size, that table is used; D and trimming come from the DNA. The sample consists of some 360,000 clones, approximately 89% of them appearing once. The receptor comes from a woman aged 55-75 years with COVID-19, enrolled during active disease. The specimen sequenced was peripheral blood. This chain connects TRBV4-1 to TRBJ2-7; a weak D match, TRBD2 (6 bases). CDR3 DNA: TGCGCCAGCAGCCAAGCGGGGGCCTACGAGCAGTACTTC. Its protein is CASSQAGAYEQYF.